Presented here are 8 T cell receptor beta chains from one specimen sequenced in a study of blood T cell repertoires in COVID-19. Measured with immunoSEQ multiplex PCR; TCRdb has only the in-frame clones, and not every one. The sample has fewer than 350,000 clones, about 76% seen once. Sample: peripheral blood. Receptors originate from a woman between 55 and 75 years old with active or convalescent COVID-19.

V usage is TRBV7-2 and J usage is TRBJ2-5; a possible D gene is TRBD2 (5 bases). The germline V and J ends were trimmed by 1 base and 5 bases, with 23 bases remaining between them. Germline assignment: CDR1 SGHTA and CDR2 FQGNSA. The CDR3 spans 18 residues. The chain's CDR3 is CASSLVAGPLGETETQYF. The CDR3 bases are TGTGCCAGCAGCTTAGTGGCAGGACCCTTGGGAGAGACGGAGACCCAGTACTTC.

The chain combines TRBV29-1 with TRBJ2-3; 14 bases map to TRBD2. The CDR3 length is 14 residues. Germline values: CDR1 SQVTM, CDR2 ANQGSEA. Unmatched junction bases numbered 1, after V lost 4 bases and J lost 4 bases. Here the CDR3 DNA reads TGCAGCGTTGGACTAGCGGGGGGGGCAGATACGCAGTATTTT. This sequence encodes CSVGLAGGADTQYF.

The CDR3 here is CASSDPGQGRYEQYF. In nucleotides, the CDR3 is TGTGCCAGCAGTGACCCAGGACAGGGAAGGTACGAGCAGTACTTC. The genes are TRBV6-1 and TRBJ2-7; 8 bases map to TRBD1. Germline CDR1 and CDR2: MNHNS and SASEGT. The length of the CDR3 is 15 residues. V lost 3 bases and J lost 4; bases outside the gene matches: 8.

The chain combines TRBV6-5 with TRBJ1-1; D is ambiguous. V was cut by 0 bases and J by 0 bases, with 11 bases left in between. In germline, CDR1 is MNHEY, CDR2 SVGAGI. CDR3 length equals 16 residues. The CDR3 protein is CASSYSGETMNTEAFF. The CDR3 coding sequence is TGTGCCAGCAGTTACTCCGGAGAGACCATGAACACTGAAGCTTTCTTT.

The genes are TRBV7-2 and TRBJ1-1; a weak D match, TRBD1 (5 bases). Germline V gene data show CDR1 as SGHTA and CDR2 as FQGNSA. V was pared by 0 bases and J by 0 bases, with 11 bases between. CDR3 length: 16 residues. CDR3: CASSLALDNMNTEAFF. The CDR3, as DNA: TGTGCCAGCAGCTTAGCCTTGGACAACATGAACACTGAAGCTTTCTTT. The full variable domain, its missing parts supplied by reference TRBV7-2 and TRBJ1-1, is GAGVSQSPSNKVTEKGKDVELRCDPISGHTALYWYRQSLGQGLEFLIYFQGNSAPDKSGLPSDRFSAERTGGSVSTLTIQRTQQEDSAVYLCASSLALDNMNTEAFFGQGTRLTVV.

The chain has TRBV14 and TRBJ1-1; TRBD1 aligns across 7 bases. The CDR3 runs to 12 residues. V dropped 3 bases and J dropped 10; count of bases not matched to a gene: 5. The germline V gene encodes CDR1 SGHDN and CDR2 FVKESK. CDR3 nucleotide sequence: TGTGCCAGCAGCCAGTTACAGGGGAGAGCTTTCTTT. Its protein is CASSQLQGRAFF. The complete variable domain, with remaining parts taken from reference TRBV14 and TRBJ1-1, reads EAGVTQFPSHSVIEKGQTVTLRCDPISGHDNLYWYRRVMGKEIKFLLHFVKESKQDESGMPNNRFLAERTGGTYSTLKVQPAELEDSGVYFCASSQLQGRAFFGQGTRLTVV.

The gene calls are TRBV7-2 and TRBJ2-1; TRBD1 matches 9 bases. The CDR3 runs to 13 residues. Germline assignment: CDR1 SGHTA and CDR2 FQGNSA. Trimming removed 7 bases from V and 8 bases from J; junction bases left unmatched: 6. The CDR3 DNA reads as TGTGCCAGCAACCGGGACAGGGACTATGAGCAGTTCTTC. It yields the protein CASNRDRDYEQFF.

Here the CDR3 reads CATSAGGQQFF. CDR3 DNA: TGTGCCACCAGTGCGGGGGGCCAGCAGTTCTTC. This chain uses TRBV24-1 with TRBJ2-1; perhaps TRBD2 as D (7 bases). V lost 5 bases, J lost 11 bases, and 9 bases lay in between. The germline gives CDR1 KGHDR, CDR2 SFDVKD. The CDR3 is made up of 11 amino acids.